These 3 T cell receptor beta chains share one sample of origin, sequenced in a study of human T cells and chemical hapten exposure. TCRdb passed the RACE reads through MiXCR, listing each CDR3 protein once. The data show over 35,000 distinct CDR3 sequences, with under 12% seen just once and around 6.3% held by the top ten. The time point was: pre-sensitization, week 0. This sample's treatment: therapeutic diphenylcyclopropenone sensitization with weekly scalp DPC. Sequenced here: whole blood, sampled in connection with sensitization to the hapten diphenylcyclopropenone (DPC). The receptors were gathered from a man aged 25-45 years with alopecia areata. Some clones in this sample may be carry-over from other donors' samples.

This clonotype was counted at least ten times. The chain links TRBV7-9 to TRBJ2-4; a possible D gene is TRBD1 (6 bases). The germline V gene encodes CDR1 SEHNR and CDR2 FQNEAQ (reference sequence). The CDR3 runs to 16 residues. V was cut by 1 base and J by 3 bases, with 13 bases left in between. The CDR3 loop reads CASSLGRGGDKNIQYF. DNA for the CDR3: TGTGCCAGCAGCTTAGGCAGGGGTGGTGACAAAAACATTCAGTACTTC.

This clonotype has ten or more counts. This chain connects TRBV20-1 to TRBJ2-7, with D possibly TRBD2 on 6 matching bases. The CDR3 is 15 residues long. Per germline, CDR1 DFQATT and CDR2 SNEGSKA (reference sequence). Between the trimmed V and J ends, which lost 2 bases and 7 bases, there was a span of 21 bases. CDR3 region: CSARPTGVTAGEQYV. DNA for the CDR3: TGCAGTGCTAGACCTACGGGGGTTACGGCGGGGGAGCAGTACGTC.

This clonotype was seen a handful of times. The V call is TRBV6-2 or TRBV6-3, the J call TRBJ2-7; the match to TRBD2 covers 10 bases. The ends lost 5 bases at V and 0 bases at J; junction bases unmatched: 10. CDR1 is MNHEY, CDR2 SVGEGT, per germline. The CDR3 runs to 17 residues. The CDR3 reads CASSIRTSGTLSYEQYV. CDR3 nucleotides: TGTGCCAGCAGTATTCGGACTAGCGGAACCCTCTCCTACGAGCAGTACGTC.